Sequencing of this TCR beta chain was carried out in a study of blood T cell repertoires in COVID-19. As regards this clone: The sample contains more than one DNA sequence encoding this CDR3.

Germline CDR1 and CDR2: SGHRS and YFSETQ. The CDR3 sequence is 14 residues long. V gave up 3 bases and J gave up 2 bases, with 11 bases separating them. Per the original data handling: Cell counts per sample came from amplifying reference gene primers. Produced via immunoSEQ multiplex PCR; TCRdb's table is partial and in-frame only. D and trimming come from the DNA, and the V and J calls and clone size come from that table. Seen here are 150,000 to 200,000 clones, around 84% observed once, and the top ten hold 3% to 4%. The chain employs TRBV5-1 and TRBJ1-2; possible D gene TRBD1, 6 bases. This sequence was found in a human donor with acute or convalescent COVID-19. The donor label of this sample is uncertain. Source material: peripheral blood. The CDR3 DNA reads TGCGCCAGCAGCTCGACAGGAGACAACTATGGCTACACCTTC. This encodes CASSSTGDNYGYTF.